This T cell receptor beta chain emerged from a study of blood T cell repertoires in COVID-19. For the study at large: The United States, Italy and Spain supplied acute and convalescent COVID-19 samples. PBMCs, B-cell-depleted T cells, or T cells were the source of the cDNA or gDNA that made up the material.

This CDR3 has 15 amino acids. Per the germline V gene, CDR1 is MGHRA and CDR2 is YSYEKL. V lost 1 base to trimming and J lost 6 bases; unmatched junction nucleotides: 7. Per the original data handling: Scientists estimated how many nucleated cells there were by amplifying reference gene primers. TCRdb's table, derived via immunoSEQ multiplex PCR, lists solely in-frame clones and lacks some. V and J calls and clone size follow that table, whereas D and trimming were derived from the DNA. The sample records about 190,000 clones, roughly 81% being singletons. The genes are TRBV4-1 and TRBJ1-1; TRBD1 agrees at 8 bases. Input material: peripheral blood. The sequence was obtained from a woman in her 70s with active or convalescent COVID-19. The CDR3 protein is CASSQAPGGRAEAFF. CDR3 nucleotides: TGCGCCAGCAGCCAAGCCCCAGGGGGCAGGGCTGAAGCTTTCTTT.